The 32 T cell receptor beta chains below were found in one sample sequenced in a study of blood T cell repertoires in COVID-19. TCRdb keeps only in-frame clones here, not all; method: immunoSEQ multiplex PCR. Of around 470,000 clones listed, roughly nine tenths were seen once; the top ten hold roughly 1%. The sequenced sample consisted of peripheral blood. The source is a man younger than 35 with COVID-19, enrolled during active disease.

This clone was seen once. The chain employs TRBV29-1 and TRBJ1-4; 7 nucleotides align to TRBD1. The CDR3 runs 12 residues. The germline V gene has CDR1 SQVTM and CDR2 ANQGSEA. Trimming at V came to 3 bases and at J to 8 bases, leaving 3 bases not matched to a gene. CDR3: CSVDQGGEKLFF. The DNA of the CDR3 is TGCAGCGTTGATCAGGGGGGCGAAAAACTGTTTTTT.

This clone was counted at least ten times. The CDR3 bases are TGTGCCAGCAGTTCGGACAGACAAGAGACCCAGTACTTC. Protein: CASSSDRQETQYF. This chain uses TRBV2 with TRBJ2-5; maybe TRBD1 (6 bases). This CDR3 is 13 amino acids long. CDR1 is SNHLY and CDR2 is FYNNEI in the germline V gene. Trimming shortened V by 5 bases and J by 2 bases, and 9 bases separated the two germline ends.

The genes are TRBV5-4 and TRBJ2-7, with D possibly TRBD2 on 7 matching bases. There are 15 residues in the CDR3. CDR1 is SGHNT, CDR2 YYREEE, per germline (reference sequence). Between the trimmed V and J ends, which lost 4 bases and 2 bases, there was a span of 16 bases. CDR3 sequence (DNA): TGTGCCAGCAGCCCGGGGGCGGGAGAGACCTACGAGCAGTACTTC. Protein sequence: CASSPGAGETYEQYF.

CDR3 loop: CASSQNPGVANEKLFF. The CDR3 DNA reads as TGCGCCAGCAGCCAAAACCCAGGGGTGGCTAATGAAAAACTGTTTTTT. V gene TRBV4-1 combines with J gene TRBJ1-4; a possible D gene is TRBD1 (6 bases). The germline V gene encodes CDR1 MGHRA and CDR2 YSYEKL. The V end was cut by 2 bases, the J end by 3 bases, with 13 bases between. The CDR3 consists of 16 residues.

Concerning this clone: At the DNA level, this CDR3 is encoded by other sequences in the same sample as well. The chain combines TRBV7-2 with TRBJ2-7, with 7 bases that match TRBD1. The V gene's germline CDR1 is SGHTA and CDR2 FQGNSA. The V gene end was trimmed by 1 base and the J gene end by 2 bases; junction bases not matched to a gene: 2. The CDR3 is 14 amino acids. DNA for the CDR3: TGTGCCAGCAGCTTAGGACAGGGCGCCTACGAGCAGTACTTC. Translation: CASSLGQGAYEQYF.

The rearrangement joins TRBV19 to TRBJ2-1, with TRBD2 matching over 10 bases. From germline, CDR1 is LNHDA and CDR2 SQIVND (reference sequence). The CDR3 contains 15 residues. V gave up 7 bases and J gave up 4 bases; unmatched junction bases: 7. The CDR3 spells CASMPSGGSYNEQFF. Here the CDR3 DNA reads TGTGCCAGTATGCCTAGCGGGGGTTCTTACAATGAGCAGTTCTTC. Full variable domain (outside the CDR3, taken from reference TRBV19 and TRBJ2-1): DGGITQSPKYLFRKEGQNVTLSCEQNLNHDAMYWYRQDPGQGLRLIYYSQIVNDFQKGDIAEGYSVSREKKESFPLTVTSAQKNPTAFYLCASMPSGGSYNEQFFGPGTRLTVL.

In this sample, this clone turned up once. This chain connects TRBV3-1 (or the pseudogene TRBV3-2) to TRBJ2-1, with 12 bases identical to TRBD2. With 7 bases clipped from V and 1 base from J, the junction kept 20 bases outside the gene matches. The CDR3 spans 21 residues. CDR1 and CDR2 from the germline V gene are LGHDT and YNNKEL (reference sequence). The CDR3 region has the DNA TGTGCCAGCACCTCAAGGAGGATAGGAACTAGCGGGAGGAAGTCCTACAATGAGCAGTTCTTC. This codes for CASTSRRIGTSGRKSYNEQFF.

For the CDR3, the DNA is TGTGCCTGGAGTGGCGCCCGGGAAGCTTTCTTT. This sequence encodes CAWSGAREAFF. The chain carries TRBV30 and TRBJ1-1; no clear D gene. The CDR3 runs 11 residues. V lost 1 base, J lost 8 bases, and 8 bases lay in between. Germline loops: CDR1 GTSNPN, CDR2 SVGIG (reference sequence).

V is TRBV2 and J is TRBJ2-1; TRBD2 aligns across 7 bases. The germline gives CDR1 SNHLY, CDR2 FYNNEI. V was pared by 5 bases and J by 3 bases, with 7 bases of the junction left unmatched. The CDR3 contains 15 residues. The CDR3 region is CASSQLASGYNEQFF. CDR3 in DNA: TGTGCCAGCAGTCAACTAGCGTCGGGCTACAATGAGCAGTTCTTC.

The J gene is TRBJ2-2, the V gene TRBV5-1; tentatively, D is TRBD1 (5 bases). CDR1 is SGHRS and CDR2 is YFSETQ in the germline V gene. V was pared by 0 bases and J by 6 bases, with 12 bases between. The CDR3 totals 15 residues. Here the CDR3 reads CASSLGRAGAGELFF. The CDR3 DNA is TGCGCCAGCAGCTTGGGCAGGGCCGGCGCCGGGGAGCTGTTTTTT. Together with reference TRBV5-1 and TRBJ2-2, the CDR3 gives the full variable domain: KAGVTQTPRYLIKTRGQQVTLSCSPISGHRSVSWYQQTPGQGLQFLFEYFSETQRNKGNFPGRFSGRQFSNSRSEMNVSTLELGDSALYLCASSLGRAGAGELFFGEGSRLTVL.

The chain links TRBV25-1 to TRBJ1-6; no reliable D call. Trimming took 1 base from V and 10 from J, leaving 11 bases between them. CDR1 MGHDK and CDR2 SYGVNS come from the germline V gene. The CDR3 is 14 amino acids. The CDR3 loop is CASSEFSDWSPLHF. In DNA form, the CDR3 reads TGTGCCAGCAGTGAATTCAGCGACTGGTCACCCCTCCACTTT.

The chain joins TRBV18 to TRBJ1-4; tentative D call: TRBD1 (6 bases). V lost 2 bases, J lost 5 bases, and 18 bases lay in between. This CDR3 region has 17 residues. CDR1 and CDR2 from the germline V gene are KGHSH and LQKENI. Written as DNA, the CDR3 is TGTGCCAGCTCACCATCGACAGGAGGCAATGGGAATGAAAAACTGTTTTTT. Its protein is CASSPSTGGNGNEKLFF. Combining the CDR3 with reference TRBV18 and TRBJ1-4 gives the whole variable domain NAGVMQNPRHLVRRRGQEARLRCSPMKGHSHVYWYRQLPEEGLKFMVYLQKENIIDESGMPKERFSAEFPKEGPSILRIQQVVRGDSAAYFCASSPSTGGNGNEKLFFGSGTQLSVL.

This clone was seen more than once but under ten times. V is TRBV11-3 and J is TRBJ2-1, with 12 bases aligning to TRBD2. Germline V gene data show CDR1 as SGHNT and CDR2 as YENEEA. The CDR3 loop spans 15 amino acids. J gave up 6 bases and V 4 bases, and 4 bases lay outside the gene matches. For the CDR3, the DNA is TGTGCCAGCAGCTGGCTAGCGGGAGGGCTCAATGAGCAGTTCTTC. Translated, it gives CASSWLAGGLNEQFF.

This chain links TRBV5-8 with TRBJ2-7, with 7 bases matching TRBD2. CDR3 length equals 14 residues. The germline CDR1 and CDR2 sequences are SGHTS and YDEGEE. V shed 4 bases and J 0 bases; nucleotides not matched to a gene: 4. The CDR3 nucleotides read TGTGCCAGCAGCCCGCGGGAGTCCTCCTACGAGCAGTACTTC. Translated: CASSPRESSYEQYF.

This clone occurred once. This chain connects TRBV28 to TRBJ1-6; D may be TRBD1 (5 bases). Per germline, CDR1 MDHEN and CDR2 SYDVKM. With 4 bases removed from V and 10 bases from J, the gap between germline ends came to 14 bases. This CDR3 is built from 14 residues. The CDR3 bases are TGTGCCAGCAGTTCTCCGGGGGAAGGATCACCCCTCCACTTT. Amino acid sequence: CASSSPGEGSPLHF. The variable domain in full, with the rest retrieved from reference TRBV28 and TRBJ1-6, is DVKVTQSSRYLVKRTGEKVFLECVQDMDHENMFWYRQDPGLGLRLIYFSYDVKMKEKGDIPEGYSVSREKKERFSLILESASTNQTSMYLCASSSPGEGSPLHFGNGTRLTVT.

The V and J genes are TRBV6-5 and TRBJ2-1; 7 bases map to TRBD1. The germline CDR1 and CDR2 sequences are MNHEY and SVGAGI. Trimming cost V 11 bases and J 4 bases; bases outside gene matches: 5. The CDR3 length is 12 residues. The CDR3 region is CAGSGQYNEQFF. DNA for the CDR3: TGTGCCGGCTCGGGACAGTACAATGAGCAGTTCTTC.

The genes are TRBV7-8 and TRBJ1-1; 7 bases align to TRBD1. The CDR3 covers 13 residues. J lost 3 bases, V lost 9 bases, and 7 bases had no gene match. Germline-derived CDR1 and CDR2 are SGHVS and FQNEAQ. The chain's CDR3 is CASEGGIDTEAFF. The CDR3 coding sequence is TGTGCCAGTGAAGGGGGCATCGACACTGAAGCTTTCTTT. The whole variable domain, filled in from reference TRBV7-8 and TRBJ1-1, reads GAGVSQSPRYKVAKRGQDVALRCDPISGHVSLFWYQQALGQGPEFLTYFQNEAQLDKSGLPSDRFFAERPEGSVSTLKIQRTQQEDSAVYLCASEGGIDTEAFFGQGTRLTVV.

The CDR3 DNA follows: TGTGCCAGCAGCTTAGCTCTTCGGGACAGGGATAATTCACCCCTCCACTTT. It is translated as CASSLALRDRDNSPLHF. The gene calls are TRBV11-3 and TRBJ1-6, with TRBD1 matching over 9 bases. Per germline, CDR1 SGHNT and CDR2 YENEEA. The ends lost 1 base at V and 5 bases at J; junction bases unmatched: 6. CDR3 size: 17 residues.

The chain links TRBV5-4 to TRBJ2-2; 9 nucleotides line up with TRBD1. The CDR3 spans 14 residues. Trimming cost V 5 bases and J 8 bases; bases outside gene matches: 7. Germline V lookup: CDR1 SGHNT, CDR2 YYREEE (reference sequence). The CDR3 coding sequence is TGTGCCAGCAGTCAACAGGGGGCGAGGGGGGAGCTGTTTTTT. This codes for CASSQQGARGELFF.

CDR3 sequence reads: CAISEPPGDEQFF. CDR3 coding DNA: TGTGCCATCAGTGAGCCCCCGGGGGATGAGCAGTTCTTC. The J gene is TRBJ2-1, the V gene TRBV10-3, with D possibly being TRBD2 (6 bases). Germline V gene lookup returns CDR1 ENHRY and CDR2 SYGVKD. The CDR3 consists of 13 residues. Trimming pared 2 bases from V and 8 bases from J, leaving 10 bases between.

The chain has TRBV9 and TRBJ1-2, with TRBD1 matching 8 bases. The CDR3 is made up of 17 amino acids. Germline assignment: CDR1 SGDLS and CDR2 YYNGEE. V was clipped by 0 bases and J by 3 bases; unmatched bases: 10. CDR3 region: CASSVGVRTGTYYGYTF. The CDR3 DNA follows: TGTGCCAGCAGCGTAGGGGTACGGACAGGGACCTACTATGGCTACACCTTC.

The chain links TRBV19 to TRBJ2-5, with 8 positions matching TRBD2. The trim removed 4 bases at V and 3 bases at J, leaving 7 bases unmatched. Looked up from germline, CDR1 is LNHDA and CDR2 is SQIVND (reference sequence). There are 15 residues in the CDR3. CDR3 region: CASSRGAGEEETQYF. The CDR3 DNA sequence: TGTGCCAGTAGTAGGGGAGCGGGAGAAGAAGAGACCCAGTACTTC.

The chain combines TRBV29-1 with TRBJ2-7; the D gene is possibly TRBD2 (5 bases). The V gene's germline CDR1 is SQVTM and CDR2 ANQGSEA. This CDR3 region has 12 residues. Deletions cut 7 bases from V and 5 bases from J, with 15 bases between. CDR3 loop: CSATAAAHEQYF. CDR3 nucleotides: TGCAGCGCAACCGCAGCGGCTCACGAGCAGTACTTC.

This chain connects TRBV19 to TRBJ2-7, with TRBD1 matching 7 bases. J was trimmed by 0 bases and V by 3 bases; bases with no gene match: 2. The CDR3 runs 14 residues. Germline CDR1 LNHDA, CDR2 SQIVND (reference sequence). CDR3: CASSMGQYSYEQYF. In DNA, the CDR3 is TGTGCCAGTAGTATGGGACAGTACTCCTACGAGCAGTACTTC.

The chain combines TRBV21-1 with TRBJ1-1. TRBV21-1 is annotated as a pseudogene. The CDR3 extends over 12 amino acids. The CDR3 coding sequence is TGTGCCAGCCGACTTATGAACACTGAAGCTTTCTTT. This sequence encodes CASRLMNTEAFF.

This chain links TRBV10-1 with TRBJ2-7; D uncertain. The CDR3 runs to 16 residues. V shed 2 bases and J shed 0 bases, with 14 bases lying between them. CDR1 WNHNN and CDR2 SYGVQD come from the germline V gene (reference sequence). CDR3: CASSESFRSSSYEQYF. DNA for the CDR3: TGCGCCAGCAGTGAGAGTTTCCGATCGAGCTCCTACGAGCAGTACTTC.

This clone has more than one count but fewer than ten. The chain uses TRBV6-5 and TRBJ2-7; 10 nucleotides line up with TRBD1. With 2 bases clipped from V and 2 bases from J, the junction kept 6 bases outside the gene matches. The CDR3 totals 16 residues. Germline CDR1 is MNHEY and CDR2 is SVGAGI. The chain's CDR3 is CASSYGGQGHTYEQYF. CDR3 DNA: TGTGCCAGCAGTTACGGGGGACAGGGGCATACCTACGAGCAGTACTTC.

The chain joins TRBV14 to TRBJ2-6, with D unresolved. This CDR3 has 15 residues. V lost 3 bases and J lost 0, with 6 bases in between. CDR1 and CDR2 from the germline V gene are SGHDN and FVKESK. The CDR3 reads CASSQSLSGANVLTF. Written as DNA, the CDR3 is TGTGCCAGCAGCCAGTCCCTCTCTGGGGCCAACGTCCTGACTTTC.

This clone was seen more than once but under ten times. The chain couples TRBV7-9 to TRBJ2-7; D is perhaps TRBD2 (6 bases). Germline values: CDR1 SEHNR, CDR2 FQNEAQ (reference sequence). CDR3 size: 14 residues. V was pared by 0 bases and J by 6 bases, with 12 bases between. CDR3 nucleotides: TGTGCCAGCAGCTTAGCGGGGGGACGGTCCGAGCAGTACTTC. It codes for CASSLAGGRSEQYF. The whole variable domain, remainder taken from reference TRBV7-9 and TRBJ2-7, is DTGVSQNPRHKITKRGQNVTFRCDPISEHNRLYWYRQTLGQGPEFLTYFQNEAQLEKSRLLSDRFSAERPKGSFSTLEIQRTEQGDSAMYLCASSLAGGRSEQYFGPGTRLTVT.

This clone was detected once. This rearrangement joins TRBV6-6 to TRBJ1-1; no reliable D call. This CDR3 spans 11 amino acids. V lost 3 bases and J 11 bases, leaving 10 bases between the germline ends. Germline V gives CDR1 MNHNY, CDR2 SVGAGI (reference sequence). CDR3 DNA: TGTGCCAGCAGTTATGCCGAGGAGGCTTTCTTT. Its translation is CASSYAEEAFF.

CDR3 region: CASSLSTPASTDTQYF. DNA for the CDR3: TGCGCCAGCAGCTTGTCGACTCCCGCCTCCACAGATACGCAGTATTTT. The chain employs TRBV5-1 and TRBJ2-3; unclear D gene. The length of the CDR3 is 16 residues. The germline V gene encodes CDR1 SGHRS and CDR2 YFSETQ. The V end was cut by 1 base, the J end by 2 bases, with 14 bases between.

This chain joins TRBV5-8 and TRBJ1-4; D is ambiguous. Germline CDR1 is SGHTS and CDR2 is YDEGEE. V shed 0 bases and J shed 8 bases, with 14 bases lying between them. The CDR3 has 15 amino acids. CDR3: CASSLGRISGEKLFF. Written as DNA, the CDR3 is TGTGCCAGCAGCTTGGGGAGGATTTCGGGAGAAAAACTGTTTTTT.